Listed below are T cell receptor beta chains from one sample, sequenced in a study of human T cells and chemical hapten exposure. In TCRdb, the RACE reads were re-called with MiXCR into one record per CDR3 protein. The profile covers approximately 160,000 distinct CDR3 sequences, with about 27% appearing a single time and 2.1% taken by the ten largest. The specimen was whole blood, collected in connection with sensitization to the hapten diphenylcyclopropenone (DPC). The receptor set was obtained from a woman aged 18-30 years with alopecia areata. Some clones in this sample may be carry-over from other donors' samples. CDR3s include the opening cysteine and the closing phenylalanine or tryptophan. The D gene is left open where the match is weak. Only some rows state a clone size, as once, few, many or a class for expanded clones.

J gene,D gene,clone size,V gene,CDR3 DNA,CDR3 protein
TRBJ2-2,TRBD1,.,TRBV19,TGTGCCAGTAGTACTCCCTCTTGGACAGGAACGCGGGCCGGGGAGCTGTTTTTT,CASSTPSWTGTRAGELFF
TRBJ2-3,TRBD1,few,TRBV29-1,TGCAGCGTTGATATGACAGGGGGAGATACGCAGTATTTT,CSVDMTGGDTQYF
TRBJ2-3,.,.,TRBV2,TGTGCCAGCGGGGTAGGAGGACCTCAGGACACAGATACGCAGTATTTT,CASGVGGPQDTDTQYF
TRBJ2-7,TRBD2,few,TRBV14,TGTGCCAGCAGCCGAGGACTAGCGGGGGCCCACGGGCAGTACTTC,CASSRGLAGAHGQYF
TRBJ1-1,.,.,TRBV5-6,TGTGCCAGCAGCTTGGAACAGGTGGCTGAAGCTTTCTTT,CASSLEQVAEAFF
TRBJ2-7,.,.,TRBV5-1,TGCGCCAGCAGCGCCCCCGGGGCCGCCTACGAGCAGTACTTC,CASSAPGAAYEQYF
TRBJ1-2,TRBD1,.,TRBV20-1,TGCAGTGCGAAGGGACAGGGGGCCGGCAACTATGGCTACACCTTC,CSAKGQGAGNYGYTF
TRBJ2-1,.,many,TRBV20-1,TGCAGTGCAAACCGGGGCTCCTTTTACAATGAGCAGTTCTTC,CSANRGSFYNEQFF
TRBJ1-2,.,.,TRBV2,TGTGCCGTGCAGCGGACCAATAACTATGGCTACACCTTC,CAVQRTNNYGYTF
TRBJ2-3,TRBD2,.,TRBV4-3,TGCGCCAGCAGCCAAGTGAGCGGGAGCTCAGATACGCAGTATTTT,CASSQVSGSSDTQYF
TRBJ2-3,.,few,TRBV7-2,TGTGCCAGCAGCTTATCCCTAGCAGATGCAGATACGCAGTATTTT,CASSLSLADADTQYF
TRBJ2-1,.,few,TRBV4-1,TGCGCCAGCAGCCAAGATCTAGTAAGGGGGTACAATGAGCAGTTCTTC,CASSQDLVRGYNEQFF
TRBJ2-2,TRBD1,many,TRBV6-4,TGTGCCAGCAGTGGAACAGGGGAGACCGGGGAGCTGTTTTTT,CASSGTGETGELFF
TRBJ2-2,.,many,TRBV6-1,TGTGCCAGCAGTTTAGAACCCAACTTCGACGGGGAGCTGTTTTTT,CASSLEPNFDGELFF
TRBJ2-7,TRBD1,.,TRBV20-1,TGCAGTGCCGACCCTGGGACAGCCTACGAGCAGTACTTC,CSADPGTAYEQYF
TRBJ2-6,.,.,TRBV6-2/TRBV6-3,TGTGCCAGCAGTTCCCTTCAACTCTGGGGGGCCAACGTCCTGACTTTC,CASSSLQLWGANVLTF
TRBJ2-7,TRBD1,.,TRBV5-1,TGCGCCAGCAGCTTGGAGGGACAGGGGGCCTCCGAGCAGTACTTC,CASSLEGQGASEQYF
TRBJ2-6,.,.,TRBV4-1,TGCGCCAGCATGCTGGGGGGCTACTCTGGGGCCAACGTCCTGACTTTC,CASMLGGYSGANVLTF
TRBJ2-6,TRBD1,once,TRBV2,TGTGCCAGCCGGGACAGGGGGCCCTCTGGGGCCAACGTCCTGACTTTC,CASRDRGPSGANVLTF
TRBJ2-1,.,.,TRBV27,TGTGCCAGCAGTACTGACAGAAACAATGAGCAGTTCTTC,CASSTDRNNEQFF
TRBJ2-1,TRBD2,few,TRBV10-3,TGTGCCATCTATAGCGGGAGCAACAATGAGCAGTTCTTC,CAIYSGSNNEQFF
TRBJ1-1,.,.,TRBV5-5,TGTGCCAGCAGCTCGTCCGTTATGAACACTGAAGCTTTCTTT,CASSSSVMNTEAFF
TRBJ2-4,.,few,TRBV12-3/TRBV12-4,TGTGCCATCCAAAGGGGTCGTGGGAGCATTCAGTACTTC,CAIQRGRGSIQYF
TRBJ2-3,.,few,TRBV5-1,TGCGCCAGCAGCTTGGAGGTAGGGCCCGGAGCAGATACGCAGTATTTT,CASSLEVGPGADTQYF
TRBJ2-4,.,.,TRBV5-1,TGCGCCAGCAGTCTAAAAAACATTCAGTACTTC,CASSLKNIQYF
TRBJ1-5,.,.,TRBV6-2/TRBV6-3,TGTGCCAGCAGTTACGGGATCAATCAGCCCCAGCATTTT,CASSYGINQPQHF
TRBJ1-2,.,.,TRBV3-1,TGTGCCAGCAGCCAAGATTTTGGGGGAGATGGCTACACCTTC,CASSQDFGGDGYTF
TRBJ1-1,.,few,TRBV4-3,TGCGCCAGCAGCCAAGAGCCAACAGTGAACACTGAAGCTTTCTTT,CASSQEPTVNTEAFF
TRBJ2-7,TRBD1,few,TRBV10-3,TGTGCCATCAGTGGTTTACAGGGGAACGAGCAGTACTTC,CAISGLQGNEQYF
TRBJ2-5,.,many,TRBV29-1,TGCAGCGTTACCAGGACAGAAGAGACCCAGTACTTC,CSVTRTEETQYF
TRBJ2-7,.,.,TRBV9,TGTGCCAGCAGTGCCGGGCCGATCCACGAGCAGTACTTC,CASSAGPIHEQYF
TRBJ2-7,.,few,TRBV29-1,TGCAGCGGGGGTGCCAGGGGCCGCGAGCAGTACTTC,CSGGARGREQYF
TRBJ2-1,TRBD1,.,TRBV9,TGTGCCAGCAGCGTTGGACAGGGGTCTTGGGGCAATGAGCAGTTCTTC,CASSVGQGSWGNEQFF
TRBJ1-1,.,.,TRBV7-8,TGTGCCAGCACCCTAGGGACCAACACTGAAGCTTTCTTT,CASTLGTNTEAFF
TRBJ2-7,.,.,TRBV5-1,TGCGCCAGCGGATTCAGGGCTGGAGAGCAGTACTTC,CASGFRAGEQYF
TRBJ2-1,TRBD2,few,TRBV9,TGTGCCAGCAGCACAGCGGGAAAAAGGGATGAGCAGTTCTTC,CASSTAGKRDEQFF